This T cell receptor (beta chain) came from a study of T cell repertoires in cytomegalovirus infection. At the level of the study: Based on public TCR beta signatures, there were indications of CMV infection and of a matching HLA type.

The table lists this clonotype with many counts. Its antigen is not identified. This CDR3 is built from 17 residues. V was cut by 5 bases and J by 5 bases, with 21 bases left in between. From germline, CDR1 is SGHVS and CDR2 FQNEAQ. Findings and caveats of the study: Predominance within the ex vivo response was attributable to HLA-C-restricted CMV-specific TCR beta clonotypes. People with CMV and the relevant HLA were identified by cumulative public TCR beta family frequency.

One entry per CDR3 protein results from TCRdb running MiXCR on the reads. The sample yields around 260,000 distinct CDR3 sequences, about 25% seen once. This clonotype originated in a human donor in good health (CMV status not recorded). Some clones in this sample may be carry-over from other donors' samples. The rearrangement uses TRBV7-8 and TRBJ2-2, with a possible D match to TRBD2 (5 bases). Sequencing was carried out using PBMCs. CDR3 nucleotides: TGTGCCAGCAGCCCCCAATCGCGGGCGCTGGGGACCGGGGAGCTGTTTTTT. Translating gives CASSPQSRALGTGELFF. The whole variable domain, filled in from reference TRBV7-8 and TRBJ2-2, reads GAGVSQSPRYKVAKRGQDVALRCDPISGHVSLFWYQQALGQGPEFLTYFQNEAQLDKSGLPSDRFFAERPEGSVSTLKIQRTQQEDSAVYLCASSPQSRALGTGELFFGEGSRLTVL.